A single sample is the source of the 27 T cell receptor beta chains below, sequenced in a study of post-analysis software for immune sequencing data. These receptors have no known antigen. The study, taken as a whole, reports: Included in a set of about 5 TRBV segments more frequent in patients than controls were TRBV5-6, TRBV5-1 and TRBV20-1.

Incorporated into the TCR beta cDNA libraries were unique molecular identifiers, which served to reduce PCR and sequencing biases. Using its own MiXCR run on the PCR reads, TCRdb lists one record per CDR3 protein. The data contain around 400,000 distinct CDR3 sequences, more than 30% of them singletons. Material: blood. Source of these receptors: a girl aged 2 to 9 with multiple sclerosis.

This sequence joins TRBV18 and TRBJ2-4; D may correspond to TRBD1 or TRBD2 (5 bases each). Near its end, the DNA agrees better with TRBJ2-7, so the J call may be wrong. Germline assignment: CDR1 KGHSH and CDR2 LQKENI. The CDR3 spans 15 residues. CDR3 loop: CASSHGDGRAYEQYF. In DNA form, the CDR3 reads TGTGCCAGCTCCCATGGGGACGGAAGGGCCTACGAGCAGTACTTC.

The table lists this clonotype with a few counts. The rearrangement uses TRBV28 and TRBJ2-7; maybe TRBD1 (5 bases). Germline loops: CDR1 MDHEN, CDR2 SYDVKM. Trimming shortened V by 5 bases and J by 2 bases, and 10 bases separated the two germline ends. The length of the CDR3 is 13 residues. The CDR3 nucleotides read TGTGCCAGCAGTCCGACAGTTACCTACGAGCAGTACTTC. It specifies CASSPTVTYEQYF.

The V call is TRBV6-2 or TRBV6-3, the J call TRBJ2-7; a possible D gene is TRBD2 (5 bases). The germline CDR1 and CDR2 sequences are MNHEY and SVGEGT. Trimming removed 5 bases at V and 7 bases at J, with 12 bases between. This CDR3 region has 12 residues. CDR3 region: CASSREAEEQYF. In nucleotides, the CDR3 is TGTGCCAGCAGTAGAGAAGCGGAAGAGCAGTACTTC.

V and J are TRBV19 and TRBJ1-4; D is ambiguous. V lost 2 bases and J 7 bases, leaving 5 bases between the germline ends. There are 12 residues in the CDR3. Germline V gene data show CDR1 as LNHDA and CDR2 as SQIVND (reference sequence). The chain's CDR3 is CASSIWGEKLFF. The CDR3 nucleotides are TGTGCCAGTAGTATATGGGGTGAAAAACTGTTTTTT. Looking up the rest from reference TRBV19 and TRBJ1-4 gives the full variable domain: DGGITQSPKYLFRKEGQNVTLSCEQNLNHDAMYWYRQDPGQGLRLIYYSQIVNDFQKGDIAEGYSVSREKKESFPLTVTSAQKNPTAFYLCASSIWGEKLFFGSGTQLSVL.

The gene calls are TRBV6-5 and TRBJ2-7, with a possible D match to TRBD2 (5 bases). Germline CDR1 MNHEY, CDR2 SVGAGI. Trimming left V 6 bases short and J 5 bases short, with 14 bases between. The CDR3 totals 13 residues. This chain's CDR3 is CASSQGGWDEQYF. Written as DNA, the CDR3 is TGTGCCAGCAGCCAAGGAGGTTGGGACGAGCAGTACTTC.

The chain combines TRBV29-1 with TRBJ2-7, with D hard to call. The CDR3 consists of 13 residues. The V gene's germline CDR1 is SQVTM and CDR2 ANQGSEA. Trimming left V 6 bases short and J 6 bases short, with 18 bases between. The CDR3 loop is CSVSKWTQGEQYF. CDR3 nucleotide sequence: TGCAGCGTCTCGAAGTGGACCCAAGGCGAGCAGTACTTC.

This clonotype was detected only a few times. The V and J genes are TRBV7-9 and TRBJ2-6; 9 bases are a match to TRBD1. Trimming removed 6 bases from V and 4 bases from J; junction bases left unmatched: 7. The CDR3 is 16 amino acids. Germline V gives CDR1 SEHNR, CDR2 FQNEAQ (reference sequence). The CDR3 DNA reads TGTGCCAGCAGGGCCGGGACAGGGCGCGGGGCCAACGTCCTGACTTTC. Protein sequence: CASRAGTGRGANVLTF.

This clonotype was observed a few times. This rearrangement joins TRBV5-1 to TRBJ2-7, with 9 bases identical to TRBD2. This CDR3 contains 15 residues. Per germline, CDR1 SGHRS and CDR2 YFSETQ. Trimming at V came to 0 bases and at J to 3 bases, leaving 4 bases not matched to a gene. This chain's CDR3 is CASSLVVAGDYEQYF. DNA of the CDR3: TGCGCCAGCAGCTTGGTAGTAGCGGGAGACTACGAGCAGTACTTC.

The chain is built from TRBV4-1 and TRBJ1-2; D is possibly TRBD1 (5 bases). V was clipped by 2 bases and J by 2 bases, with 21 bases between them. CDR1 is MGHRA, CDR2 YSYEKL, per germline. The CDR3 has 18 residues. This CDR3 reads CASSQRPAGGERNYGYTF. The CDR3 DNA reads as TGCGCCAGCAGCCAACGACCAGCGGGGGGGGAGAGGAACTATGGCTACACCTTC.

CDR3 in amino acids: CASSSGTSGAYQETQYF. The CDR3 DNA reads TGTGCCAGCAGTTCCGGGACTAGCGGGGCTTACCAAGAGACCCAGTACTTC. The J gene is TRBJ2-5, the V gene TRBV28; 13 bases line up with TRBD2. J gave up 0 bases and V 4 bases, and 5 bases lay outside the gene matches. Germline V gene sequence: CDR1 MDHEN, CDR2 SYDVKM. The CDR3 totals 17 residues.

This clonotype came up once. The V gene is TRBV7-2, the J gene TRBJ2-3; TRBD2 matches 10 bases. The germline gives CDR1 SGHTA, CDR2 FQGNSA. The CDR3 consists of 14 residues. J was trimmed by 4 bases and V by 4 bases; bases with no gene match: 2. The CDR3 DNA reads as TGTGCCAGCAGCTACGGACTAGCGGCAGATACGCAGTATTTT. This encodes CASSYGLAADTQYF.

V and J are TRBV4-1 and TRBJ1-6; 8 bases agree with TRBD1. The CDR3 sequence is 16 residues long. CDR1 MGHRA and CDR2 YSYEKL come from the germline V gene. Trimming took 0 bases from V and 9 from J; bases not matched to a gene: 7. CDR3 nucleotides: TGCGCCAGCAGCCAAGACCCCAGGGGGCAAGTTTCACCCCTCCACTTT. Its protein product is CASSQDPRGQVSPLHF.

V is TRBV7-2 and J is TRBJ2-5; D remains unclear. From germline, CDR1 is SGHTA and CDR2 FQGNSA. This CDR3 region has 14 residues. V was pared by 5 bases and J by 2 bases, with 12 bases between. CDR3 DNA sequence: TGTGCCAGCAGCAGCAATGGGTTTCAAGAGACCCAGTACTTC. It translates to CASSSNGFQETQYF.

This chain connects TRBV7-2 to TRBJ1-6; 10 bases align to TRBD1. Trimming took 6 bases from V and 16 from J; bases not matched to a gene: 9. The germline gives CDR1 SGHTA, CDR2 FQGNSA. The CDR3 loop spans 13 amino acids. The chain's CDR3 is CASSSGTGALLHF. The DNA of the CDR3 is TGTGCCAGCAGTTCCGGGACAGGGGCCCTTCTCCACTTT.

The genes are TRBV10-3 and TRBJ2-1; TRBD2 agrees at 9 bases. Germline assignment: CDR1 ENHRY and CDR2 SYGVKD. The CDR3 covers 18 residues. J gave up 1 base and V 3 bases, and 10 bases lay outside the gene matches. CDR3 in amino acids: CAISEGAGGPLSYNEQFF. DNA of the CDR3: TGTGCCATCAGTGAAGGGGCGGGAGGGCCTTTGTCCTACAATGAGCAGTTCTTC.

The CDR3 bases are TGTGCCAGCAGTAACTACCCCATAATACAAGAGACCCAGTTCTTC. Its protein product is CASSNYPIIQETQFF. V and J are TRBV6-5 and TRBJ2-1; unclear D gene. Trimming left V 5 bases short and J 13 bases short, with 24 bases between. There are 15 residues in the CDR3. CDR1 MNHEY and CDR2 SVGAGI come from the germline V gene.

In regard to this clonotype: One end of the junction varies from germline; a read error may be responsible. The genes are TRBV5-1 and TRBJ1-1; possible D gene TRBD1, 5 bases. The CDR3 runs to 16 residues. Germline V CDR1 and CDR2: SGHRS, YFSETQ. CDR3 DNA sequence: TGCGCCAGCAGCTTAATTCCGGGACGGGAGAACACTGAAGCCTTCTTT. Amino acids: CASSLIPGRENTEAFF.

This clonotype was recorded a few times. The rearrangement uses TRBV12-3 or TRBV12-4 and TRBJ1-5; D gene unclear. CDR3 size: 14 residues. V dropped 3 bases and J dropped 1 base, with 7 bases sitting between them. The CDR3 region is CASSLGKSNQPQHF. CDR3 DNA sequence: TGTGCCAGCAGTTTGGGTAAGAGCAATCAGCCCCAGCATTTT.

As for this clonotype: A junction boundary mismatches the germline segment, possibly from a read error. The chain carries TRBV4-1 and TRBJ1-4; the D is unclear. Germline-derived CDR1 and CDR2 are MGHRA and YSYEKL. The CDR3 spans 16 residues. CDR3: CASSQDPGGSNEKRFF. Written as DNA, the CDR3 is TGCGCCAGCAGCCAAGATCCGGGAGGTTCTAATGAAAAACGGTTTTTT.

The chain joins TRBV6-5 to TRBJ2-1; 8 bases line up with TRBD2. The germline V gene encodes CDR1 MNHEY and CDR2 SVGAGI. With 3 bases clipped from V and 3 bases from J, the junction kept 7 bases outside the gene matches. This CDR3 is built from 16 residues. CDR3 sequence: CASSYSRSGSYNEQFF. CDR3 nucleotides: TGTGCCAGCAGTTATAGCCGGAGCGGGAGCTACAATGAGCAGTTCTTC.

J is TRBJ2-1 and V is TRBV7-2, with D perhaps matching TRBD1 (5 bases). There are 14 residues in the CDR3. Germline-derived CDR1 and CDR2 are SGHTA and FQGNSA. V was shortened by 5 bases and J by 6 bases, with 14 bases between the two germline ends. The CDR3 protein is CASSPWVQGNEQFF. Here the CDR3 DNA reads TGTGCCAGCAGCCCGTGGGTCCAGGGCAATGAGCAGTTCTTC.

V and J are TRBV6-5 and TRBJ1-2; D possibly corresponds to TRBD1 (6 bases). Deletions cut 8 bases from V and 5 bases from J, with 15 bases between. The CDR3 covers 13 residues. Looked up from germline, CDR1 is MNHEY and CDR2 is SVGAGI. Here the CDR3 reads CASEGGTVYGYTF. The CDR3 DNA is TGTGCCAGCGAGGGGGGCACTGTATATGGCTACACCTTC.

Regarding this clonotype: Compared with germline, one end of the junction differs, possibly owing to a read error. This chain uses TRBV15 with TRBJ1-5; 9 bases match TRBD1. The CDR3 contains 15 residues. Germline CDR1 and CDR2: LNHNV and YYDKDF (reference sequence). CDR3 in amino acids: CATCRRQGGSQPQHF. The CDR3 region has the DNA TGTGCCACCTGCAGAAGACAGGGGGGAAGTCAGCCCCAGCATTTT. The whole variable domain, remainder taken from reference TRBV15 and TRBJ1-5, is DAMVIQNPRYQVTQFGKPVTLSCSQTLNHNVMYWYQQKSSQAPKLLFHYYDKDFNNEADTPDNFQSRRPNTSFCFLDIRSPGLGDTAMYLCATCRRQGGSQPQHFGDGTRLSIL.

The gene calls are TRBV9 and TRBJ2-7; no definite D call. Germline CDR1 reads SGDLS; CDR2 reads YYNGEE. The CDR3 sequence is 15 residues long. Trimming left V 0 bases short and J 0 bases short, with 10 bases between. The DNA for the CDR3 is TGTGCCAGCAGCGTAGGATCTGCCCTCTCCTACGAGCAGTACTTC. This gives the protein CASSVGSALSYEQYF.

The sample holds one count of this clonotype. The chain combines TRBV20-1 with TRBJ2-3, with 12 bases aligning to TRBD2. Germline V gives CDR1 DFQATT, CDR2 SNEGSKA (reference sequence). The V gene end was trimmed by 4 bases and the J gene end by 2 bases; junction bases not matched to a gene: 7. The CDR3 consists of 16 residues. The CDR3 DNA is TGCAGTGCTAAGGGACTAGCGGGTCGGGACACAGATACGCAGTATTTT. It yields the protein CSAKGLAGRDTDTQYF.

This rearrangement joins TRBV9 to TRBJ2-7; 7 nucleotides match TRBD2. Germline trimming cut 3 bases from V and 1 base from J; bases unmatched to any gene: 10. The V gene's germline CDR1 is SGDLS and CDR2 YYNGEE. This CDR3 comprises 16 residues. The CDR3 is CASSAGSAGVSYEQYF. In DNA form, the CDR3 reads TGTGCCAGCAGCGCAGGGTCGGCGGGAGTATCCTACGAGCAGTACTTC.

This clonotype was observed a handful of times. The gene calls are TRBV4-1 and TRBJ2-6, with 8 bases aligning to TRBD2. Losses at the gene ends were 6 bases for V and 4 bases for J; bases not matched to a gene: 14. This CDR3 has 18 amino acids. In germline, CDR1 is MGHRA, CDR2 YSYEKL. CDR3 residues: CASRGLGNPTRGANVLTF. The CDR3 DNA reads TGCGCCAGCAGGGGACTAGGGAACCCAACGCGGGGGGCCAACGTCCTGACTTTC.